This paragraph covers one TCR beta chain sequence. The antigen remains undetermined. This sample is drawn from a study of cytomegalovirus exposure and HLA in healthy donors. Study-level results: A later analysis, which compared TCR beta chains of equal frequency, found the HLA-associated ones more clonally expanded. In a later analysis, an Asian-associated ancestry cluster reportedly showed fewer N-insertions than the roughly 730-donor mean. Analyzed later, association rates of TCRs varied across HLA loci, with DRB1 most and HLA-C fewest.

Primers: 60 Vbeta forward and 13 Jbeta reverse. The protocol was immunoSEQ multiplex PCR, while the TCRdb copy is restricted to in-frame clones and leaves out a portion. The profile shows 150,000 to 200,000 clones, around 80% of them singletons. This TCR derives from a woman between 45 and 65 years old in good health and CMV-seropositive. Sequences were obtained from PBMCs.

The DNA for the CDR3 is TGCGCCAGCAGCTTAGACTATACGAACACCGGGGAGCTGTTTTTT. Protein product: CASSLDYTNTGELFF. The chain is built from TRBV5-1 and TRBJ2-2, with D possibly matching TRBD2 (5 bases). The CDR3 length is 15 residues. CDR1 is SGHRS, CDR2 YFSETQ, per germline. Trimming removed 2 bases from V and 0 bases from J, with 8 bases in between.